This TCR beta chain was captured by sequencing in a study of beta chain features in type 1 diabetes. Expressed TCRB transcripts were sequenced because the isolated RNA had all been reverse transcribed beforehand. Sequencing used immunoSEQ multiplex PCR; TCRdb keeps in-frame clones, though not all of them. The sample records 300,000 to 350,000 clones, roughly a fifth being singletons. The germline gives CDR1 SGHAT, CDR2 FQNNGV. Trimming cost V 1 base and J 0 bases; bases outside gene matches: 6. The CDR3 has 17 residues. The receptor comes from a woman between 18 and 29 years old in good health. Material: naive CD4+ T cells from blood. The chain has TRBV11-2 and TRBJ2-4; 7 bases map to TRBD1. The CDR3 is CASSLVQGELAKNIQYF. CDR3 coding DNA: TGTGCCAGCAGCTTAGTTCAGGGGGAACTAGCCAAAAACATTCAGTACTTC.